This section outlines one T cell receptor beta chain sequence together with its context. Because it lacks the conserved phenylalanine or tryptophan at the end, this CDR3 is likely a read error. No DNA is shown, since the ends of the CDR3 on it are uncertain; the CDR3 is the one TCRdb lists. Germline V gives CDR1 LNHDA, CDR2 SQIVND (reference sequence). The CDR3 is 16 amino acids long, termini counted. From unsorted bulk tissue weighing roughly 19-34 mg, DNA and RNA were co-extracted. At sampling, these chronic HBV carriers had received no treatment. Using a constant-region primer together with ProtoScript II reverse transcriptase, TCR beta cDNA was made from about 500 ng of total RNA. Employing slightly modified ARM-PCR, three nested multiplex PCR rounds were run, and these gave rise to the TCR beta libraries. TRBV1-TRBV30 forward and Cbeta reverse primers drove the first two roughly 10-cycle rounds. TCRdb used MiXCR to reprocess the multiplex PCR reads, holding one entry per CDR3 protein. The sample has about 74,000 distinct CDR3 sequences, over 60% seen once.

The source of the sample is a study of tumor-infiltrating lymphocytes in primary liver carcinoma. The sequenced material came from liver tumor tissue from sampling region 4. Subset reported: tumor region T4, right-lateral pole. This sequence originates from a man aged 35-49 years with primary liver carcinoma and hepatitis B virus infection. The V and J genes are TRBV19 and TRBJ2-6; TRBD1 is the table's D call and was not checked against the DNA. The CDR3 reads CASGAGTVSGANVLTL.